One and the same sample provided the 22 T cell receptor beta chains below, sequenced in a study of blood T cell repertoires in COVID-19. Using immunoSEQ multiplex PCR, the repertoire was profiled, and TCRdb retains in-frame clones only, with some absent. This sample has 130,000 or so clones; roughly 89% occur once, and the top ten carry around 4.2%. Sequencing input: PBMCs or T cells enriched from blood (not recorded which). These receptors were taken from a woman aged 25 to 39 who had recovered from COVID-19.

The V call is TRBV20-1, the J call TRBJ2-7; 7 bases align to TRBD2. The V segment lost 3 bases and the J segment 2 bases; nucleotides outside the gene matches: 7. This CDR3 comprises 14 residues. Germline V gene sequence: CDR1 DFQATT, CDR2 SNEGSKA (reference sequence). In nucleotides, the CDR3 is TGCAGTGCTAGTCTCCTAGCGGAACCCTACGAGCAGTACTTC. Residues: CSASLLAEPYEQYF.

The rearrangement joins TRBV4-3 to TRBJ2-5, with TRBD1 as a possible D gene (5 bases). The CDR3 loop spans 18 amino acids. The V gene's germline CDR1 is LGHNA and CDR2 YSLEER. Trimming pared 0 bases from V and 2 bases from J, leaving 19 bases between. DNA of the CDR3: TGCGCCAGCAGCCAAGATTGGTCCCAGGGCCGCTTTCAAGAGACCCAGTACTTC. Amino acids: CASSQDWSQGRFQETQYF.

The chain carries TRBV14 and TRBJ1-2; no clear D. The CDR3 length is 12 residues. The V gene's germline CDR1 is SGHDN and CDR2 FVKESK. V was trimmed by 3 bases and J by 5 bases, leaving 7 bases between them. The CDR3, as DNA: TGTGCCAGCAGCCAGCTCCAGTATGGCTACACCTTC. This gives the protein CASSQLQYGYTF.

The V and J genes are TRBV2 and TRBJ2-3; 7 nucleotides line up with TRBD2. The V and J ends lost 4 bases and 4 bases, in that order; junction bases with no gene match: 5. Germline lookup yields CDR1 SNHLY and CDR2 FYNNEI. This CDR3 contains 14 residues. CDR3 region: CASSGTTSSDTQYF. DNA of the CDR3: TGTGCCAGCAGTGGAACGACTAGCTCAGATACGCAGTATTTT.

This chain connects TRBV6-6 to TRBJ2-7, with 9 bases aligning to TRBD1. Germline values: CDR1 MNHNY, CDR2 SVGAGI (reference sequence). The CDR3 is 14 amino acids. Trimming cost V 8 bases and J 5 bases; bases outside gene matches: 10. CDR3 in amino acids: CASAPTGGRNEQYF. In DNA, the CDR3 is TGTGCCAGCGCTCCTACAGGGGGCAGGAACGAGCAGTACTTC.

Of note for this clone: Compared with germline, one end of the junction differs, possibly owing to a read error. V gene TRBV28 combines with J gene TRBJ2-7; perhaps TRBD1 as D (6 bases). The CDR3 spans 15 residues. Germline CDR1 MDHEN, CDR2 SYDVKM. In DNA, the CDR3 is TGTGCCAGCATCCCGACAGGCCCCCGCTCCTACGAGCGGTACTTC. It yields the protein CASIPTGPRSYERYF.

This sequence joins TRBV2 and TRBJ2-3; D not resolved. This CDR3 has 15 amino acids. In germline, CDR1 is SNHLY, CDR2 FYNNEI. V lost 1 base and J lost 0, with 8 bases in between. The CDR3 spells CASSEVRLSTDTQYF. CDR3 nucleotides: TGTGCCAGCAGTGAAGTCAGGCTGAGCACAGATACGCAGTATTTT.

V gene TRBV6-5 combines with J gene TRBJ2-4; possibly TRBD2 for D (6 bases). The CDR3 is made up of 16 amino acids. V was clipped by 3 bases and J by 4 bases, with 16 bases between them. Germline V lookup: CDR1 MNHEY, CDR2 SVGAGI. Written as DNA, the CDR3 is TGTGCCAGCAGTTATGGGCGGGATAGGGGTAAAAACATTCAGTACTTC. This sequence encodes CASSYGRDRGKNIQYF.

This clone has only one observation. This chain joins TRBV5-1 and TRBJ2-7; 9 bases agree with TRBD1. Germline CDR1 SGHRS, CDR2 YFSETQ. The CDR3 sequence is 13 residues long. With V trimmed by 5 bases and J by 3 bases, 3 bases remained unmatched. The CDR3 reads CASSKDRGYEQYF. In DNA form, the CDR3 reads TGCGCCAGCAGTAAGGACAGGGGCTACGAGCAGTACTTC.

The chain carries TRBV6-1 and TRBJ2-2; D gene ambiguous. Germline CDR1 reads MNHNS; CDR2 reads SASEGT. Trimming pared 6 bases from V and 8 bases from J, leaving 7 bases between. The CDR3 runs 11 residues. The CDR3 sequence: CASSPGGELFF. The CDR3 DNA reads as TGTGCCAGCAGCCCCGGGGGGGAGCTGTTTTTT.

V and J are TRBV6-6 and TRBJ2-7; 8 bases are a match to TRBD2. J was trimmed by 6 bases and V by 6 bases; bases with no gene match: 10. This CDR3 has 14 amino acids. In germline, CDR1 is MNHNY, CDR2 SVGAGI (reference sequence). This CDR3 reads CASSSTSERVEQYF. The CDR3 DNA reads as TGTGCCAGCAGCTCGACTAGCGAGAGGGTCGAGCAGTACTTC.

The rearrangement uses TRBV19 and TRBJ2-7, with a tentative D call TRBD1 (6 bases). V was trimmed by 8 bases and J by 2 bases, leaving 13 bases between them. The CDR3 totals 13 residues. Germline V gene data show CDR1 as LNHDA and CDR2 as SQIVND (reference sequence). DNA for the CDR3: TGTGCCAGTTCGGACAGAGGGGCCTACGAGCAGTACTTC. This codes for CASSDRGAYEQYF.

In DNA, the CDR3 is TGCAGCGCCCGGACCATACAGGGGGCGAGCGGGGAGCTGTTTTTT. This gives the protein CSARTIQGASGELFF. The chain has TRBV29-1 and TRBJ2-2, with 9 positions matching TRBD1. The CDR3 sequence is 15 residues long. CDR1 is SQVTM and CDR2 is ANQGSEA in the germline V gene. After removal of 7 bases from V and 7 bases from J, the junction contained 13 bases not matched to a gene.

DNA of the CDR3: TGTGCCTGGGGGACTAGCGTGCGATACGAGCAGTACTTC. It translates to CAWGTSVRYEQYF. The chain carries TRBV30 and TRBJ2-7; 10 bases are a match to TRBD2. CDR3 size: 13 residues. Germline V gene sequence: CDR1 GTSNPN, CDR2 SVGIG (reference sequence). V lost 5 bases and J lost 4; bases outside the gene matches: 5.

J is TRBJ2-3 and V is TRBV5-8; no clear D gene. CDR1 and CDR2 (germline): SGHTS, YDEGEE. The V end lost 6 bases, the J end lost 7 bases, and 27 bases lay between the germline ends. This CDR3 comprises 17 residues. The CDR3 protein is CASIPKRVKLLSHTQYF. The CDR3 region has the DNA TGTGCCAGCATCCCCAAGAGAGTTAAACTACTATCGCATACGCAGTATTTT.

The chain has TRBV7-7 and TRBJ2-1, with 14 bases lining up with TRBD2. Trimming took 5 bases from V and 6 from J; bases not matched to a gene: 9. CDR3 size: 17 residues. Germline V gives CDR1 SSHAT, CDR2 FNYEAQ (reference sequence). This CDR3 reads CASSPTSGRAGGNEQFF. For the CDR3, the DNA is TGTGCCAGCAGCCCGACTAGCGGGAGGGCCGGGGGCAATGAGCAGTTCTTC.

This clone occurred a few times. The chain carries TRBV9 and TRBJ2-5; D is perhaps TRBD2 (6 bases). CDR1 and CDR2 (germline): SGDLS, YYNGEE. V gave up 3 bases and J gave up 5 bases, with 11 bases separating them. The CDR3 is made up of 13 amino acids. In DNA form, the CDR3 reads TGTGCCAGCAGCGGAGCGGGCCGGGAGACCCAGTACTTC. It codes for CASSGAGRETQYF.

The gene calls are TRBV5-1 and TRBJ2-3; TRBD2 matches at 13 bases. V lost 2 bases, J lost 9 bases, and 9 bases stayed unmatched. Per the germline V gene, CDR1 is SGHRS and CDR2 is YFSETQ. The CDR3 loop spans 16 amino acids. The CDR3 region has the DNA TGCGCCAGCAGCTTAGGGACTAGCGGGGTTCCCACAACGCAGTATTTT. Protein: CASSLGTSGVPTTQYF.

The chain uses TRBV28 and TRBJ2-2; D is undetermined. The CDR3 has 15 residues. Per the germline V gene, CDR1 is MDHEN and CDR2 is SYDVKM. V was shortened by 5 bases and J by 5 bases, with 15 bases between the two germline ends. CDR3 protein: CASSTAGSRTGELFF. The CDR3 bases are TGTGCCAGCAGTACCGCTGGGTCGAGGACCGGGGAGCTGTTTTTT.

The CDR3 DNA is TGTGCCAGCAGCCCAGGACTAGCCACCGGGGAGCTGTTTTTT. Encoded protein: CASSPGLATGELFF. The chain couples TRBV7-2 to TRBJ2-2, with 8 bases matching TRBD2. The V and J ends lost 5 bases and 4 bases, in that order; junction bases with no gene match: 3. Germline CDR1 SGHTA, CDR2 FQGNSA. This CDR3 spans 14 amino acids. Together with reference TRBV7-2 and TRBJ2-2, the CDR3 gives the full variable domain: GAGVSQSPSNKVTEKGKDVELRCDPISGHTALYWYRQSLGQGLEFLIYFQGNSAPDKSGLPSDRFSAERTGGSVSTLTIQRTQQEDSAVYLCASSPGLATGELFFGEGSRLTVL.

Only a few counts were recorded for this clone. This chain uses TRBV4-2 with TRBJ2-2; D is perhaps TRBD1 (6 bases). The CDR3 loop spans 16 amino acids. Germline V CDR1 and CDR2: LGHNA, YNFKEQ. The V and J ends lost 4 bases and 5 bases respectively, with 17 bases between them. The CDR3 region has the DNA TGTGCCAGCAGCCCGAGGGGACACTCGGAGACCGGGGAGCTGTTTTTT. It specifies CASSPRGHSETGELFF.

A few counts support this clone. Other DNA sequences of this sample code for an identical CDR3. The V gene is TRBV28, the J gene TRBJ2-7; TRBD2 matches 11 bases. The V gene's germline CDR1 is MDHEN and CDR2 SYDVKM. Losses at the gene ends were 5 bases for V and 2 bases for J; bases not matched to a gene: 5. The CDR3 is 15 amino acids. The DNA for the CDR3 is TGTGCCAGCAGTCAGGCTAGCGGGGGGACCTACGAGCAGTACTTC. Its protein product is CASSQASGGTYEQYF.